One TCR beta chain is described in this entry. Its antigen is not identified. This sample was taken from a study of naive and memory T cell subsets. Study-level findings and limits: Over 95% of naive TCR sequences appeared only once after error correction, unlike memory subsets. Possibly reflecting memory cells re-expressing CD45RA, a few larger clonotypes occurred in naive repertoires, especially CD8.

CDR3 length equals 16 residues. Germline trimming cut 4 bases from V and 0 bases from J; bases unmatched to any gene: 9. The V gene's germline CDR1 is SGHRS and CDR2 YFSETQ. The beta constant-region primer was an equimolar mix of two oligonucleotides covering TRBC1 and TRBC2. Four rounds of PCR amplified the ligated cDNA using nested alpha and beta constant-region primers plus SP2. Each CDR3 protein is one row after TCRdb ran MiXCR on the UMI-ligation and nested PCR reads. The table includes about 150,000 distinct CDR3 sequences, approximately 24% detected once. CD4+ T cell IFNgamma after overnight CMV lysate exposure gave donor CMV status. Four subsets defined by CD45RA and CD27 were sorted after CD3, CD4, CD8 and live/dead staining.

The V and J genes are TRBV5-1 and TRBJ1-1, with 7 bases lining up with TRBD1. The clonotype comes from a human donor in good health. The sample consisted of naive CD4+ T cells from blood. The CDR3 DNA is TGCGCCAGCAGCCCTAGGGACAGTTCCATGAACACTGAAGCTTTCTTT. Protein sequence: CASSPRDSSMNTEAFF.